This T cell receptor (beta chain) was observed in a study of blood T cell repertoires in COVID-19. Whole-study context: Acute and convalescent COVID-19 samples came from the United States, Italy and Spain.

The ends were cut back, 5 bases at V and 7 bases at J, with 9 bases in the middle. This CDR3 spans 13 amino acids. In germline, CDR1 is SGHVS, CDR2 FQNEAQ. Original methodology: For nucleated cells, counts were estimated from reference gene primer amplification. Sequencing was performed with immunoSEQ multiplex PCR; in TCRdb, only in-frame clones are kept and a portion is missing. The V and J calls and clone size are taken from that table; D and trimming were inferred from the DNA. The sample shows approximately 460,000 clones, nearly 90% of them seen only once. While infection was still active, Seattle patients were enrolled and then followed longitudinally.

The sequence was obtained from a man younger than 35 with COVID-19, enrolled during active disease. The sequenced material came from peripheral blood. V is TRBV7-8 and J is TRBJ1-6; D possibly corresponds to TRBD1 (5 bases). The CDR3 is CASSRRTNSPLHF. CDR3 DNA sequence: TGTGCCAGCAGCCGTAGGACAAATTCACCCCTCCACTTT. Filled out from reference TRBV7-8 and TRBJ1-6, the complete variable domain reads GAGVSQSPRYKVAKRGQDVALRCDPISGHVSLFWYQQALGQGPEFLTYFQNEAQLDKSGLPSDRFFAERPEGSVSTLKIQRTQQEDSAVYLCASSRRTNSPLHFGNGTRLTVT.